This is a list of T cell receptor beta chains from one sample in a study of blood T cells in healthy people across ages. TCRdb itself ran the 5' RACE reads through MiXCR, one entry per CDR3 protein. The sample consists of about 640,000 distinct CDR3 sequences, approximately 30% of them appearing once. Sequenced input: blood. These receptors were collected from a woman of 80 years or more in good health. CDR3s include the opening cysteine and the closing phenylalanine or tryptophan. Fields, in order: D gene, V gene, clone size, J gene, CDR3 DNA, CDR3 protein. The D gene is left open where the match is weak. The size field is filled for only some rows; it gives once, few, many or a size class.

>NA|TRBV6-6|NA|TRBJ1-5
TGTGCCAGCGGTATACTTAGCAATCAGCCCCAGCATTTT
CASGILSNQPQHF
>NA|TRBV19|NA|TRBJ1-2
TGTGCCAGTAGTCCGAAGACTATGGCGGCCACAGTAAACTATGGCTACACCTTC
CASSPKTMAATVNYGYTF
>NA|TRBV20-1|NA|TRBJ2-6
TGCAGTGCCCCTAAAGGAGCTGGGGCCAACGTCCTGACTTTC
CSAPKGAGANVLTF
>NA|TRBV15|few|TRBJ1-2
TGTGCCACCAGCAGAGATCTGGCAGTCCCCTCGGCAGCTAACTATGGCTACACCTTC
CATSRDLAVPSAANYGYTF
>NA|TRBV7-8|NA|TRBJ2-1
TGTGCCAGCAGTTTCAGGGCAAGCTCCTACAATGAGCAGTTCTTC
CASSFRASSYNEQFF
>NA|TRBV10-3|NA|TRBJ2-2
TGTGCCATCAGTGGACAGGCCAGTAACACCGGGGAGCTGTTTTTT
CAISGQASNTGELFF
>TRBD1|TRBV29-1|many|TRBJ2-5
TGCAGCGCAGGGGGCTCGAGAGGAGAGACCCAGTACTTC
CSAGGSRGETQYF
>TRBD1|TRBV20-1|many|TRBJ2-7
TGCAGTGCTGAAATTCGACAGGGGAGCTCCTACGAGCAGTACTTC
CSAEIRQGSSYEQYF
>NA|TRBV4-1|many|TRBJ2-5
TGCGCCAGCAGCCAAGCGGCTGGACAAGAGACCCAGTACTTC
CASSQAAGQETQYF
>TRBD1|TRBV30|many|TRBJ2-7
TGTGCCTGGGAGACAGGGTCCTACGAGCAGTACTTC
CAWETGSYEQYF
>TRBD2|TRBV27|few|TRBJ2-1
TGTGCCAGCAGTCAACCGGGACTAGCGGGGGGTTCTCTTGAGCAGTTCTTC
CASSQPGLAGGSLEQFF
>TRBD1|TRBV10-3|many|TRBJ1-2
TGTGCCATCAGGGGACAGGCCACCTATGGCTACACCTTC
CAIRGQATYGYTF
>NA|TRBV6-5|many|TRBJ2-7
TGTGCCAGCAGCCCGGGTTTCTACGAGCAGTACTTC
CASSPGFYEQYF
>NA|TRBV30|many|TRBJ1-6
TGTGCCTGGGTGATACAGAGTAATAATTCACCCCTCCACTTT
CAWVIQSNNSPLHF
>NA|TRBV7-2|NA|TRBJ2-3
TGTGCCAGCAGCTTAGGAATAAACGACAGGTCGTCGGATACGCAGTATTTT
CASSLGINDRSSDTQYF
>TRBD2|TRBV20-1|many|TRBJ2-5
TGCAGTGCGGCGGGGGAGGACCAAGAGACCCAGTACTTC
CSAAGEDQETQYF
>TRBD2|TRBV6-1|many|TRBJ2-3
TGTGCCAGCAGTGAAGCCCGGGGGGGTACGCAGTATTTT
CASSEARGGTQYF
>TRBD1|TRBV5-5|many|TRBJ1-2
TGTGCCAGCAGCGTAGACAGGGTCTTAGGCTACACCTTC
CASSVDRVLGYTF
>NA|TRBV7-2|NA|TRBJ1-1
TGTGCCAGCAGCCCGAGACGGAGCCTGGGGGCTGAAGCTTTCTTT
CASSPRRSLGAEAFF
>TRBD1|TRBV6-5|many|TRBJ2-3
TGTGCCAGCAGTTACTCCTCGACAGGGTGGGCCTCACTGGATAGCACAGATACGCAGTATTTT
CASSYSSTGWASLDSTDTQYF
>NA|TRBV6-5|NA|TRBJ1-1
TGTGCCAGCAGTTACTCGCGCAGCCCCGTCACTGAAGCTTTCTTT
CASSYSRSPVTEAFF
>TRBD2|TRBV20-1|many|TRBJ2-5
TGCAGTGCTAGAGATACTGGCGCTAGCGGGGAAGAGACCCAGTACTTC
CSARDTGASGEETQYF
>NA|TRBV12-3/TRBV12-4|many|TRBJ1-2
TGTGCCAGCAGTGTATCGGGGGGGGCCGGGGGCTACACCTTC
CASSVSGGAGGYTF
>NA|TRBV7-3|few|TRBJ2-3
TGTGCCAGCAGCCCACAGGGGGGGGATACGCAGTATTTT
CASSPQGGDTQYF
>NA|TRBV7-6|many|TRBJ2-1
TGTGCCAGCAGCTTGTCCGGGCGCGGGGTCTATGAGCAGTTCTTC
CASSLSGRGVYEQFF
>TRBD1|TRBV5-6|few|TRBJ2-7
TGTGCCAGCAGCTTGGGACAGGGGTGTTACGAGCAGTACTTC
CASSLGQGCYEQYF
>TRBD2|TRBV29-1|NA|TRBJ2-1
TGCAGCGCCAGCGTTGGGGGGGAGACCCAGTTCTTC
CSASVGGETQFF
>TRBD2|TRBV12-3/TRBV12-4|many|TRBJ2-3
TGTGCCAGCAGGCCTTGGGGGGGAACAAGCACAGATACGCAGTATTTT
CASRPWGGTSTDTQYF
>TRBD1|TRBV19|few|TRBJ2-2
TGTGCCAGTAGTATAAAAAGCCAGGGGGCCGGGGAGCTGTTTTTT
CASSIKSQGAGELFF
>NA|TRBV6-2/TRBV6-3|few|TRBJ2-7
TGTGCCACCCGAGAAGGGGGTAGAGATGAGCAGTACTTC
CATREGGRDEQYF
>NA|TRBV7-2|NA|TRBJ2-3
TGTGCCAGCAGCCTACGGGTGTGGGATACGCAGTATTTT
CASSLRVWDTQYF
>NA|TRBV28|few|TRBJ1-5
TGTGCCAGCAGCCGGGACTTGAGAAGCAATCAGCCCCAGCATTTT
CASSRDLRSNQPQHF
>TRBD2|TRBV6-1|once|TRBJ2-3
TGTGCCAGCAGTGAAGCCACCGGGACTAGCGGGCGCACAGATACGCAGTATTTT
CASSEATGTSGRTDTQYF
>TRBD2|TRBV7-2|many|TRBJ2-3
TGTGCCAGCAGCCAAGATTCTAGCGGGGGGGCCACAGATACGCAGTATTTT
CASSQDSSGGATDTQYF
>NA|TRBV5-1|many|TRBJ2-3
TGCGCCAGCAGCGTGGCCGTCCCCACAGATACGCAGTATTTT
CASSVAVPTDTQYF
>TRBD1|TRBV3-1|few|TRBJ1-1
TGTGCCAGCAGCCAAGATCAAGGGGGCACGGCTTTCTTT
CASSQDQGGTAFF
>NA|TRBV4-2|many|TRBJ1-4
TGTGCCAGCAGCCCCCTGGTTGGGGTCAGTGGTGAAAAACTGTTTTTT
CASSPLVGVSGEKLFF